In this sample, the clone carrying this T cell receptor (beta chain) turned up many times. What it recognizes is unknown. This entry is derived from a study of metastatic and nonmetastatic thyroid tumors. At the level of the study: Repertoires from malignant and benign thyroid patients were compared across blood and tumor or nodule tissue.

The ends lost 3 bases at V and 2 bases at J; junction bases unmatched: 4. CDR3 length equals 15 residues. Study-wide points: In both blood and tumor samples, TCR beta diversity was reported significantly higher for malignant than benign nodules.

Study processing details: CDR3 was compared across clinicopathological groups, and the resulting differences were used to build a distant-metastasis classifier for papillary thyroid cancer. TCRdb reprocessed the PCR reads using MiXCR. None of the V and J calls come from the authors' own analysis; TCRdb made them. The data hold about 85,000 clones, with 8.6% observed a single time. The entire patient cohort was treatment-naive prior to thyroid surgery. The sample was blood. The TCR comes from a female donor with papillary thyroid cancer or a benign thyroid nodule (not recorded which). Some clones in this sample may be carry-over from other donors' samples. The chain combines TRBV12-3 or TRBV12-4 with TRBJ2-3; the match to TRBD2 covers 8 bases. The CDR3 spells CASSFGGVLTDTQYF. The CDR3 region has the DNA TGTGCCAGCAGTTTCGGGGGGGTCCTCACAGATACGCAGTATTTT.